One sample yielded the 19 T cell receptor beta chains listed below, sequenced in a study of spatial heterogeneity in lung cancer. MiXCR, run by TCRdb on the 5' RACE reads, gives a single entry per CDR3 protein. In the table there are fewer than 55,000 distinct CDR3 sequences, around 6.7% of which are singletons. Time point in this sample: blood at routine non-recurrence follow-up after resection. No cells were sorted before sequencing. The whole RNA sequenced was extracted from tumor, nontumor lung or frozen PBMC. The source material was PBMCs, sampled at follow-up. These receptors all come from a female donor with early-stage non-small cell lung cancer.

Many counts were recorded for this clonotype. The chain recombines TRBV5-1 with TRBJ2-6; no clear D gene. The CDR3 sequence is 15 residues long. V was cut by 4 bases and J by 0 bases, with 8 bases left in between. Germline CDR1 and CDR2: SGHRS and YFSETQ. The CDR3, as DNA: TGCGCCAGCAGCGGCGACGGCTCTGGGGCCAACGTCCTGACTTTC. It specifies CASSGDGSGANVLTF.

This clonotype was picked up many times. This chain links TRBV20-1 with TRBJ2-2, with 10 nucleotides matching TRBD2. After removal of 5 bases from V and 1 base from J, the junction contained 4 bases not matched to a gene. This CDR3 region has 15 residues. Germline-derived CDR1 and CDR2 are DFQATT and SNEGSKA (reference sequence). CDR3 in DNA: TGCAGTGCTCCTTCTAGCGGGGGGAACACCGGGGAGCTGTTTTTT. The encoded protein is CSAPSSGGNTGELFF.

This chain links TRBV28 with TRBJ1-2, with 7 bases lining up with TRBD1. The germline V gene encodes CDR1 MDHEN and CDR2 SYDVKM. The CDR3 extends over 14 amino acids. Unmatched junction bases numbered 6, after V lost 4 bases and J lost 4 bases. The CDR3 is CASSSPGGGYGYTF. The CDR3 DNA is TGTGCCAGCAGTTCCCCAGGGGGAGGCTATGGCTACACCTTC.

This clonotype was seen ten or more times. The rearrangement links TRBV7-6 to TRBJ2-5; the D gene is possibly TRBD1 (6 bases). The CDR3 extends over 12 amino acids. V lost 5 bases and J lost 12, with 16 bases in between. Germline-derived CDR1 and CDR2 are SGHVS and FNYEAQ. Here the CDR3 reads CASSLYQGKEYF. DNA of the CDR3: TGTGCCAGCAGCCTGTACCAGGGGAAGGAGTACTTC.

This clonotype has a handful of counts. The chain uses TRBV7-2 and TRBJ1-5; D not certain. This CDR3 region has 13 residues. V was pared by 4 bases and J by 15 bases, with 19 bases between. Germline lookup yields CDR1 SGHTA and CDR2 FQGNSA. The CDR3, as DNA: TGTGCCAGCAGCTCCATAGAGGGCAGCGAAAGGCATTTT. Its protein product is CASSSIEGSERHF.

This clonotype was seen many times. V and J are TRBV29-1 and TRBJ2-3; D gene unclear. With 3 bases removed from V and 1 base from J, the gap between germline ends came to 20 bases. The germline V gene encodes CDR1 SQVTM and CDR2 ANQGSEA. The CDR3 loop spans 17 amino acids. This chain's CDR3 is CSVDGFLGEGGTDTQYF. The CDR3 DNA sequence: TGCAGCGTTGATGGATTTTTAGGAGAAGGAGGCACAGATACGCAGTATTTT.

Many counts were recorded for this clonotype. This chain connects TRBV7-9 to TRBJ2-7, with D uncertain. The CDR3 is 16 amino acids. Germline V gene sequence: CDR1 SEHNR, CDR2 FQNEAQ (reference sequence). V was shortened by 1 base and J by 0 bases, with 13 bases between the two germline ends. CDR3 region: CASSLVRPLGSYEQYF. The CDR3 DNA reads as TGTGCCAGCAGCTTAGTTCGGCCCTTGGGCTCCTACGAGCAGTACTTC.

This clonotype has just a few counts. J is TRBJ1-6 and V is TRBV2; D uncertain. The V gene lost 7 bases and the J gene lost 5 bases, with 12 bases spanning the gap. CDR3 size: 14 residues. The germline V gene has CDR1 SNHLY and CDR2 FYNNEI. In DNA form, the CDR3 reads TGTGCCAGCACCCCTTTACGGAATAATTCACCCCTCCACTTT. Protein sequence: CASTPLRNNSPLHF.

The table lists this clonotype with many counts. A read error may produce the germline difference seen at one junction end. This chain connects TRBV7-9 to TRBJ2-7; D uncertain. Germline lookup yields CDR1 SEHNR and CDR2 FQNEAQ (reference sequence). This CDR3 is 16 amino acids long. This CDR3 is CASSLPIQGYLPQVLF. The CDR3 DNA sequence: TGTGCCAGCAGCTTACCGATTCAAGGGTACCTTCCTCAAGTTCTCTTC.

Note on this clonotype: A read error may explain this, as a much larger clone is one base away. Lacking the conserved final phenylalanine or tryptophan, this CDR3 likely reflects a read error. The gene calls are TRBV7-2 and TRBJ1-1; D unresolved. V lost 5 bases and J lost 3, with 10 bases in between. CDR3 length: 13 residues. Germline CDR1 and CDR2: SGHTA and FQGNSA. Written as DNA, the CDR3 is TGTGCCAGCAGCCCGGTCGTCCACACTGAAGCTTTCCTT. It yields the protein CASSPVVHTEAFL.

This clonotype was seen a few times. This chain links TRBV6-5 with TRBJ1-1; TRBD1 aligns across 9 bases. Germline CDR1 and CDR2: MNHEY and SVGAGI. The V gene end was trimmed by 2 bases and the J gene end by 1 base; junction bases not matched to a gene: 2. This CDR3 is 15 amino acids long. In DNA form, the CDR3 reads TGTGCCAGCAGTTACCGGGGACAGGGGAACACTGAAGCTTTCTTT. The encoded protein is CASSYRGQGNTEAFF.

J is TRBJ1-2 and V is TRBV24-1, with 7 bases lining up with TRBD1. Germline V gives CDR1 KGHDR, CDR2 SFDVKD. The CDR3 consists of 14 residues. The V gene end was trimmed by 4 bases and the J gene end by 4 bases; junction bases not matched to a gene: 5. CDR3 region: CATSDSGTAYGYTF. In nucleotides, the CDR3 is TGTGCCACCAGTGACTCCGGGACAGCCTATGGCTACACCTTC.

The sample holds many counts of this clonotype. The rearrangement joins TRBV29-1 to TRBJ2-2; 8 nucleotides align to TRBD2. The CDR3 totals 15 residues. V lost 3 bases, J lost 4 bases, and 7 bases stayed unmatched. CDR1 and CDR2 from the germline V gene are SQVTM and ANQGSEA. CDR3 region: CSVDRGGSLTGELFF. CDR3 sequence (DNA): TGCAGCGTTGACCGGGGGGGATCCCTCACCGGGGAGCTGTTTTTT.

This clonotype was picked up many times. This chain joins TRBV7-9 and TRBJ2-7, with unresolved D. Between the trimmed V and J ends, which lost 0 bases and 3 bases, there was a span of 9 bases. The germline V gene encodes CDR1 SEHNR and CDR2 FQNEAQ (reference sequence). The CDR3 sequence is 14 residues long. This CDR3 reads CASSLAARFYEQYF. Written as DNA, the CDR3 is TGTGCCAGCAGCTTAGCGGCCCGTTTCTACGAGCAGTACTTC.

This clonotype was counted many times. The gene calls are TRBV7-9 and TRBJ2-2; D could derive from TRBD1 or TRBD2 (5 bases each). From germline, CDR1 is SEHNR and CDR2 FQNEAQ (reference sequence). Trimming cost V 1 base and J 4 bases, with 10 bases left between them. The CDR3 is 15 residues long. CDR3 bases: TGTGCCAGCAGCTTAGGGGACGGCCCCACCGGGGAGCTGTTTTTT. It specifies CASSLGDGPTGELFF.

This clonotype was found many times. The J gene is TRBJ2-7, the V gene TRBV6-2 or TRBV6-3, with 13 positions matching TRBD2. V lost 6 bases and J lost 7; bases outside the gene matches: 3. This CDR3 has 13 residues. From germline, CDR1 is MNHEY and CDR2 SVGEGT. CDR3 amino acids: CASSPGLAGEQYF. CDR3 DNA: TGTGCCAGCAGCCCGGGACTAGCGGGGGAGCAGTACTTC.

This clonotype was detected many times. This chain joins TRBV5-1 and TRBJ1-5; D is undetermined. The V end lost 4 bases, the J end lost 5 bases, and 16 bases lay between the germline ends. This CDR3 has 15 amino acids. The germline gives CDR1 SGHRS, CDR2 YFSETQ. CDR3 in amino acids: CASSPGLVGDQPQHF. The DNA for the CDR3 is TGCGCCAGCAGCCCCGGACTGGTTGGAGATCAGCCCCAGCATTTT.

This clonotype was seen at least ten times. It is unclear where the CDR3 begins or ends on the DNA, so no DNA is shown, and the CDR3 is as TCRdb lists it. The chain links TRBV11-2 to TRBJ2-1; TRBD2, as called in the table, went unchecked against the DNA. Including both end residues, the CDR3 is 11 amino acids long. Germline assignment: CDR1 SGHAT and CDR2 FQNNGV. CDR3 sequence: CASSSVGLGTW.

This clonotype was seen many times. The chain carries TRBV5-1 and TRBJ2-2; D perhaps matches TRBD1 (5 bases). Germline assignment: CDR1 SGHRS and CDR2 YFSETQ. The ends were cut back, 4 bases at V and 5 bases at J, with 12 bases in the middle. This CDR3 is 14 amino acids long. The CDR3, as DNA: TGCGCCAGCAGCCCGAACTCAGGGACCGGGGAGCTGTTTTTT. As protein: CASSPNSGTGELFF.